Shown below are 16 T cell receptor beta chains from a single sample sequenced in a study of low-dose radiotherapy and immunotherapy resistance in tumors. Alpha and beta chains were covered, as first-strand cDNA relied on TRAV- and TRBV-specific primers. PCR amplification of the TCRs was performed with Phusion for 20 PCR cycles, and it relied on a constant-region primer together with a V-primer adapter. TCRdb fed the reads into MiXCR, producing one record per CDR3 protein. The profile shows 40,000 or so distinct CDR3 sequences, 25% to 30% of them singletons. The time point is: after trial treatment. As to treatment: LDRT plus nivolumab, ipilimumab, low-dose cyclophosphamide and aspirin (RACIN trial). The material was PBMCs, obtained after low-dose radiotherapy plus immunotherapy. Receptor source: a male donor with prostate cancer.

The chain employs TRBV6-1 and TRBJ2-2; 13 positions agree with TRBD2. The V segment lost 10 bases and the J segment 4 bases; nucleotides outside the gene matches: 6. Germline CDR1 MNHNS, CDR2 SASEGT. CDR3 length equals 15 residues. CDR3 protein: CATKGLAGVTGELFF. CDR3 bases: TGTGCCACCAAAGGACTAGCGGGAGTCACCGGGGAGCTGTTTTTT.

This rearrangement joins TRBV23-1 to TRBJ2-1; 10 bases align to TRBD2. TRBV23-1 carries the ORF label, with uncertain function. Germline trimming cut 2 bases from V and 5 bases from J; bases unmatched to any gene: 9. CDR3 size: 17 residues. DNA of the CDR3: TGCGCCAGCAGTCAACCTCGAGTTAGCGGGAGGAACAATGAGCAGTTCTTC. Translating gives CASSQPRVSGRNNEQFF.

The chain employs TRBV19 and TRBJ1-2; TRBD1 matches at 9 bases. The V gene end was trimmed by 5 bases and the J gene end by 4 bases; junction bases not matched to a gene: 8. Germline V gene sequence: CDR1 LNHDA, CDR2 SQIVND (reference sequence). CDR3 length: 15 amino acids. CDR3 DNA sequence: TGTGCCAGTAGTTCCAGACAGGGGGGAACCTATGGCTACACCTTC. Translation gives CASSSRQGGTYGYTF.

This clonotype was seen many times. The V and J genes are TRBV3-1 and TRBJ2-7; D possibly corresponds to TRBD1 (6 bases). The CDR3 runs to 15 residues. Germline CDR1 is LGHDT and CDR2 is YNNKEL (reference sequence). Between the trimmed V and J ends, which lost 1 base and 3 bases, there was a span of 13 bases. The CDR3 DNA sequence: TGTGCCAGCAGCCAAGTCCTGGACAGCTTCTACGAGCAGTACTTC. It encodes CASSQVLDSFYEQYF.

There are many counts of this clonotype. The V call is TRBV5-1, the J call TRBJ1-5, with TRBD1 identical over 9 bases. The CDR3 is 14 residues long. CDR1 and CDR2 (germline): SGHRS, YFSETQ. V shed 5 bases and J 4 bases; nucleotides not matched to a gene: 4. The CDR3 is CASSSTGGNQPQHF. DNA for the CDR3: TGCGCCAGCAGTTCGACAGGGGGGAATCAGCCCCAGCATTTT.

A few counts support this clonotype. The V gene is TRBV18, the J gene TRBJ2-7; 9 positions match TRBD2. The CDR3 has 14 amino acids. CDR1 KGHSH and CDR2 LQKENI come from the germline V gene. Trimming at V came to 3 bases and at J to 3 bases, leaving 3 bases not matched to a gene. The CDR3 is CASSPGLARYEQYF. Here the CDR3 DNA reads TGTGCCAGCTCACCGGGACTAGCTCGCTACGAGCAGTACTTC.

CDR3 sequence: CASSRPGANVLTF. The CDR3 nucleotides read TGTGCCAGCAGCCGCCCTGGGGCCAACGTCCTGACTTTC. The gene calls are TRBV28 and TRBJ2-6; no clear D gene. Germline V lookup: CDR1 MDHEN, CDR2 SYDVKM. The CDR3 runs to 13 residues. V lost 6 bases to trimming and J lost 2 bases, with 5 bases between them.

There are many counts of this clonotype. The V call is TRBV4-1, the J call TRBJ2-3, with 9 positions matching TRBD2. The CDR3 length is 16 residues. Per germline, CDR1 MGHRA and CDR2 YSYEKL. The ends lost 1 base at V and 4 bases at J; junction bases unmatched: 6. The CDR3 loop is CASSQVIAGGPDTQYF. CDR3 sequence (DNA): TGCGCCAGCAGCCAAGTTATCGCGGGAGGGCCAGATACGCAGTATTTT.

This chain uses TRBV7-8 with TRBJ2-2; no reliable D call. The CDR3 length is 14 residues. Germline V CDR1 and CDR2: SGHVS, FQNEAQ. The V and J ends lost 7 bases and 3 bases respectively, with 12 bases between them. DNA for the CDR3: TGTGCCAGCATCCCTCCCCTTCACACCGGGGAGCTGTTTTTT. This codes for CASIPPLHTGELFF.

In this sample, this clonotype turned up many times. V is TRBV29-1 and J is TRBJ2-6; 8 nucleotides agree with TRBD1. Looked up from germline, CDR1 is SQVTM and CDR2 is ANQGSEA. CDR3 size: 15 residues. V was pared by 4 bases and J by 3 bases, with 5 bases of the junction left unmatched. CDR3 protein: CSVAQGAFGANVLTF. CDR3 bases: TGCAGCGTTGCCCAGGGGGCGTTTGGGGCCAACGTCCTGACTTTC.

This clonotype has at least ten counts. An end of the junction differs from the germline gene, which may be a read error. The chain employs TRBV20-1 and TRBJ2-1, with 12 bases lining up with TRBD2. This CDR3 region has 14 residues. CDR1 is DFQATT and CDR2 is SNEGSKA in the germline V gene (reference sequence). The CDR3 protein is CSGRRTSGVLEQFF. The CDR3 coding sequence is TGCAGTGGTAGAAGGACTAGCGGGGTACTTGAGCAGTTCTTC.

This clonotype was seen at least ten times. This chain links TRBV24-1 with TRBJ2-1, with 8 positions matching TRBD2. Losses at the gene ends were 5 bases for V and 1 base for J; bases not matched to a gene: 6. Germline assignment: CDR1 KGHDR and CDR2 SFDVKD. The CDR3 extends over 16 amino acids. The CDR3 here is CATSAPERGSYNEQFF. The CDR3 DNA sequence: TGTGCCACCAGTGCCCCGGAGCGGGGGTCCTACAATGAGCAGTTCTTC.

This clonotype has a count of ten or more. The chain carries TRBV7-8 and TRBJ2-1; tentatively, D is TRBD1 (5 bases). CDR3 size: 15 residues. V was cut by 7 bases and J by 5 bases, with 18 bases left in between. Germline V gene data show CDR1 as SGHVS and CDR2 as FQNEAQ. CDR3 protein: CASIQDGRRDNEQFF. For the CDR3, the DNA is TGTGCCAGCATCCAAGACGGCCGCAGGGACAATGAGCAGTTCTTC.

This clonotype occurred many times. CDR3 protein: CASSGYRGGSTEAFF. In DNA, the CDR3 is TGTGCCAGCAGCGGATACAGGGGTGGTAGCACTGAAGCTTTCTTT. The rearrangement uses TRBV5-6 and TRBJ1-1, with 7 positions matching TRBD1. Trimming cost V 4 bases and J 4 bases; bases outside gene matches: 10. Germline assignment: CDR1 SGHDT and CDR2 YYEEEE. The CDR3 is made up of 15 amino acids.

Concerning this clonotype itself: A far larger clone is a single base away, which makes a read error likely. This chain joins TRBV30 and TRBJ2-7, with D perhaps matching TRBD2 (5 bases). There are 14 residues in the CDR3. V was pared by 7 bases and J by 7 bases, with 23 bases between. Germline values: CDR1 GTSNPN, CDR2 SVGIG (reference sequence). This CDR3 is CASSPGSHRDEQYF. The CDR3 DNA sequence: TGTGCCTCCTCCCCGGGATCCCATCGCGATGAGCAGTACTTC.

With respect to this clonotype: One base separates it from a far larger clone, so it is likely a read error. The V gene is TRBV7-8, the J gene TRBJ2-1; no clear D. V lost 2 bases and J 13 bases, leaving 27 bases between the germline ends. CDR3 size: 17 residues. Per the germline V gene, CDR1 is SGHVS and CDR2 is FQNEAQ. The CDR3 DNA is TGTGCCAGCAGCTTACGAACGCGACGTTACGTACAAGAGACCCAGTTCTTC. It specifies CASSLRTRRYVQETQFF.